This entry is about one TCR beta chain. These data originate in a study of OX40 agonist ivuxolimab in advanced cancers. Using immunoSEQ multiplex PCR, the repertoire was profiled, and TCRdb retains in-frame clones only, with some absent. This repertoire shows roughly 58,000 clones, 87% found once; its top ten account for 0.7% to 0.9%. The germline CDR1 and CDR2 sequences are SQVTM and ANQGSEA. CDR3 length: 10 residues. V dropped 7 bases and J dropped 3 bases, with 6 bases sitting between them. The specimen comprised CD4+ or CD8+ T cells sorted from blood, sampled in a trial of the OX40 agonist ivuxolimab. The clonotype was recovered from an adult with an advanced solid tumor such as melanoma, head and neck, liver or kidney cancer. The chain combines TRBV29-1 with TRBJ1-1, with D perhaps matching TRBD1 (5 bases). For the CDR3, the DNA is TGCAGCGCAGGGCACACTGAAGCTTTCTTT. This encodes CSAGHTEAFF.